This T cell receptor beta chain was documented in a study of T cell repertoires in aging, cancer and after chemotherapy. The CDR3 loop spans 14 amino acids. Trimming pared 7 bases from V and 10 bases from J, leaving 20 bases between. The germline V gene encodes CDR1 MNHEY and CDR2 SVGEGT. A mixed TRB-A/B primer pool amplified rearranged TRB by multiplex touch-down PCR. TCRdb analysed the multiplex PCR reads with MiXCR anew, one entry per CDR3 protein. This table holds about 2,900 distinct CDR3 sequences, roughly a third found once. Peripheral blood genomic DNA, not sorted cells or RNA, was the template.

The source is a human donor with a solid tumor. What was sequenced was blood. The J gene is TRBJ2-1, the V gene TRBV6-2 or TRBV6-3, with D maybe TRBD2 (5 bases). The CDR3 DNA is TGTGCCAGCAAGCACGGGCCTCCTTCGGGGGAGCAGTTCTTC. Amino acids: CASKHGPPSGEQFF.